What follows describes a single T cell receptor beta chain. What it binds is unknown. Germline lookup yields CDR1 WSHSY and CDR2 SAAADI. CDR3 length: 14 amino acids. The germline V and J ends were trimmed by 6 bases and 6 bases, with 15 bases remaining between them. These data are taken from a study of siplizumab effects on memory and regulatory T cells. General study results and limits: There was no confirmation of the suppressive function of proliferating Tregs from siplizumab cultures. Mappable alloreactive CD4+ clones came from Treg cells more than 55% of the time on average with siplizumab, against 26.9% in controls. Significant reduction of alloreactive sequences traceable to unstimulated CD4+ memory cells was observed with siplizumab.

TCRdb keeps only in-frame clones here, not all; method: immunoSEQ multiplex PCR. The sample has about 110,000 clones, roughly 92% seen once. This clonotype originated in a human donor in good health. Material for sequencing was CD4+ T cells sorted from blood. The V gene is TRBV10-2, the J gene TRBJ2-1; D might be TRBD1 or TRBD2, each matching 5 bases. The CDR3 loop is CASSSASRVNEQFF. CDR3 DNA sequence: TGCGCCAGCAGCTCAGCTAGCAGGGTCAATGAGCAGTTCTTC.